A selection of T cell receptor beta chains follows, all from one sample in a study of T-cell memory formation after mild COVID-19. TCRdb re-derived calls from the 5' RACE reads in MiXCR, one entry per CDR3 protein. The sample has approximately 490,000 distinct CDR3 sequences; roughly 22% are singletons. The source material was PBMCs or a T cell subset sorted from them (not recorded which). The receptor source for this set is an adult woman who had mild COVID-19 (a few samples of this study predate the infection). Cell type and time point are not known. Each CDR3 is given with its conserved first and last residue. Each record gives: CDR3 length, V gene, D gene, CDR3 protein. A D gene is named only where the DNA matches it firmly.

cdr3_length: 17; v_call: TRBV7-8; d_call: NA; cdr3_aa: CASSLYTDTDSGNTIYF
cdr3_length: 15; v_call: TRBV12-3/TRBV12-4; d_call: TRBD1; cdr3_aa: CASSRTGAALYGYTF
cdr3_length: 14; v_call: TRBV10-3; d_call: NA; cdr3_aa: CAISESAGQETQYF
cdr3_length: 14; v_call: TRBV7-8; d_call: TRBD1; cdr3_aa: CASSPFSTGYEQYF
cdr3_length: 15; v_call: TRBV29-1; d_call: TRBD1; cdr3_aa: CSVRQGASYNSPLHF
cdr3_length: 15; v_call: TRBV2; d_call: NA; cdr3_aa: CASPGTTSYYNEQFF
cdr3_length: 17; v_call: TRBV20-1; d_call: NA; cdr3_aa: CSARDMRARGGTGELFF
cdr3_length: 21; v_call: TRBV6-2/TRBV6-3; d_call: NA; cdr3_aa: CASSYPGASGQTSSGANVLTF
cdr3_length: 13; v_call: TRBV28; d_call: NA; cdr3_aa: CAIVRVNPYEQYF
cdr3_length: 14; v_call: TRBV10-3; d_call: TRBD1; cdr3_aa: CAIREQGAVTEAFF